These 9 T cell receptor beta chains came from one sample sequenced in a study of regulatory T cells in long-lasting Graves disease. Time point noted: persistent/refractory GD, antithyroid drugs over 5 years with positive TRAb. Scientists built the TCR library using RNA that was extracted from PBMCs. Arm-PCR of CDR3 regions with iRepertoire HTBI primers generated TCR beta libraries. TCRdb recomputed calls from the multiplex PCR reads with MiXCR, one row per CDR3 protein. Seen here are more than 300,000 distinct CDR3 sequences, more than 20% observed once, and the top ten hold less than 30%. The input for sequencing was peripheral blood mononuclear cells (PBMCs), taken when the disease was refractory, from a patient treated with antithyroid drugs. The origin of the receptors is a woman in her thirties or forties with Graves disease.

The chain uses TRBV10-1 and TRBJ1-1; D is perhaps TRBD1 (6 bases). Germline loops: CDR1 WNHNN, CDR2 SYGVQD (reference sequence). V lost 8 bases and J lost 6, with 19 bases in between. The CDR3 spans 14 residues. CDR3 in amino acids: CASGEDSRSPEAFF. DNA of the CDR3: TGCGCCAGCGGGGAGGACAGTCGGAGCCCTGAAGCTTTCTTT.

This clonotype was recorded a few times. This sequence joins TRBV5-1 and TRBJ1-1; TRBD1 might be the D (5 bases). Trimming shortened V by 2 bases and J by 1 base, and 12 bases separated the two germline ends. This CDR3 spans 15 amino acids. CDR1 and CDR2 from the germline V gene are SGHRS and YFSETQ. The CDR3 sequence: CASSFVMTANTEAFF. The CDR3 DNA sequence: TGCGCCAGCAGCTTCGTCATGACAGCGAACACTGAAGCTTTCTTT.

This clonotype was recorded at least ten times. The CDR3 protein is CASSLARLREAFF. The CDR3 DNA reads TGTGCCAGCAGTTTAGCTCGGCTTCGTGAAGCTTTCTTT. This chain links TRBV12-3 or TRBV12-4 with TRBJ1-1, with D unclear. The CDR3 has 13 residues. Trimming took 0 bases from V and 7 from J, leaving 9 bases between them.

This clonotype was observed many times. This chain links TRBV5-6 with TRBJ2-7; D gene uncertain. V gave up 0 bases and J gave up 0 bases, with 4 bases separating them. The CDR3 is 13 residues long. Germline V gene data show CDR1 as SGHDT and CDR2 as YYEEEE. CDR3 in DNA: TGTGCCAGCAGCTTGGACGTCTCCTACGAGCAGTACTTC. As protein: CASSLDVSYEQYF.

To note about this clonotype: A far larger clone is just one base off, so this is likely a read error. The conserved closing phenylalanine or tryptophan is absent in this CDR3, likely reflecting a read error. V gene TRBV6-5 combines with J gene TRBJ2-5; 9 positions agree with TRBD1. The V gene's germline CDR1 is MNHEY and CDR2 SVGAGI. V lost 0 bases to trimming and J lost 8 bases; unmatched junction nucleotides: 4. The CDR3 spans 14 residues. CDR3 DNA: TGTGCCAGCAGTTACTCGGGGGACAGGGTCACCCAGTACCTC. Its protein is CASSYSGDRVTQYL.

This clonotype was counted many times. This chain connects TRBV2 to TRBJ2-5; TRBD2 matches 7 bases. In germline, CDR1 is SNHLY, CDR2 FYNNEI. Trimming at V came to 7 bases and at J to 5 bases, leaving 4 bases not matched to a gene. This CDR3 comprises 12 residues. The CDR3 here is CASTLGGETQYF. The CDR3, as DNA: TGTGCCAGCACTCTGGGGGGGGAGACCCAGTACTTC. Drawing the rest from reference TRBV2 and TRBJ2-5, the complete variable domain is EPEVTQTPSHQVTQMGQEVILRCVPISNHLYFYWYRQILGQKVEFLVSFYNNEISEKSEIFDDQFSVERPDGSNFTLKIRSTKLEDSAMYFCASTLGGETQYFGPGTRLLVL.

This clonotype was seen ten or more times. This rearrangement joins TRBV28 to TRBJ1-1; D gene ambiguous. Trimming shortened V by 10 bases and J by 4 bases, and 16 bases separated the two germline ends. Germline-derived CDR1 and CDR2 are MDHEN and SYDVKM. This CDR3 has 13 amino acids. Here the CDR3 reads CATTRWLSTEAFF. CDR3 DNA sequence: TGTGCCACCACAAGGTGGTTGAGCACTGAAGCTTTCTTT.

This clonotype showed up many times. The chain joins TRBV28 to TRBJ2-2; 13 positions match TRBD2. The CDR3 spans 17 residues. Per germline, CDR1 MDHEN and CDR2 SYDVKM. The junction had 5 bases not matched to a gene; V was cut back by 3 bases and J by 4 bases. The CDR3 loop reads CASSLGLAGSGTGELFF. The CDR3 DNA reads as TGTGCCAGCAGTTTGGGACTAGCGGGATCGGGCACCGGGGAGCTGTTTTTT.

This chain joins TRBV7-3 and TRBJ2-2, with D uncertain. V was shortened by 5 bases and J by 7 bases, with 8 bases between the two germline ends. Germline V CDR1 and CDR2: SGHTA, FQGTGA. The CDR3 runs to 12 residues. CDR3 sequence reads: CASSPSSGELFF. The CDR3 bases are TGTGCCAGCAGCCCGAGTAGCGGGGAGCTGTTTTTT.